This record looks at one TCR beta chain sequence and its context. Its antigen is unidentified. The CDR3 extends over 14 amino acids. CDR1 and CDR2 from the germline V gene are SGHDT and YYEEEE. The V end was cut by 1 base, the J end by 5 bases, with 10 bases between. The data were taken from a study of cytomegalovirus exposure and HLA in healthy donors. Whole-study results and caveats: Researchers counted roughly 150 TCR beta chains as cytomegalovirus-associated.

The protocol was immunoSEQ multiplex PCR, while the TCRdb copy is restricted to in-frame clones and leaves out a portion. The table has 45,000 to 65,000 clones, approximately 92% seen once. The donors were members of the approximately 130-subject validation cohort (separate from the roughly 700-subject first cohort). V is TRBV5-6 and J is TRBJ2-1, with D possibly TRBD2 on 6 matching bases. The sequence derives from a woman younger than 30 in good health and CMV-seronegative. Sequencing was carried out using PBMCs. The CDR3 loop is CASSLLAWDNEQFF. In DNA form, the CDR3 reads TGTGCCAGCAGCTTGCTAGCGTGGGACAATGAGCAGTTCTTC.